These 11 T cell receptor beta chains originate from one sample sequenced in a study of T cell repertoires in cytomegalovirus infection. TCRdb re-analysed the reads in MiXCR, keeping a single row per CDR3 protein. The data show 300,000 to 400,000 distinct CDR3 sequences, more than 8% seen once. Sequencing was done on a sample of PBMCs. Every receptor here comes from a human donor in good health (CMV status not recorded). Some clones in this sample may be carry-over from other donors' samples.

The sample holds a few counts of this clonotype. The chain carries TRBV2 and TRBJ2-1; 8 bases are shared with TRBD2. CDR3 length equals 16 residues. With 1 base clipped from V and 9 bases from J, the junction kept 11 bases outside the gene matches. Per germline, CDR1 SNHLY and CDR2 FYNNEI. The CDR3 coding sequence is TGTGCCAGCAGTGAAGGTCTCGGCGGGGGGTCCGGTGAGCAGTTCTTC. Amino acid sequence: CASSEGLGGGSGEQFF.

This clonotype was observed many times. V gene TRBV28 combines with J gene TRBJ2-1; 8 bases are shared with TRBD2. Germline V gives CDR1 MDHEN, CDR2 SYDVKM. This CDR3 has 15 residues. Losses at the gene ends were 1 base for V and 6 bases for J; bases not matched to a gene: 5. CDR3 loop: CASSLSAGGSNEQFF. CDR3 bases: TGTGCCAGCAGTTTATCTGCGGGAGGATCCAATGAGCAGTTCTTC.

This clonotype was found a few times. The chain employs TRBV12-3 or TRBV12-4 and TRBJ1-2; TRBD1 matches at 10 bases. This CDR3 is built from 16 residues. J gave up 7 bases and V 6 bases, and 14 bases lay outside the gene matches. This chain's CDR3 is CASSPGQGTKSGGYTF. CDR3 sequence (DNA): TGTGCCAGCAGCCCGGGACAGGGGACAAAGTCGGGTGGCTACACCTTC.

This clonotype was counted at least ten times. V and J are TRBV7-2 and TRBJ1-2; D remains unclear. The CDR3 covers 12 residues. The V and J ends lost 2 bases and 8 bases respectively, with 9 bases between them. From germline, CDR1 is SGHTA and CDR2 FQGNSA. The CDR3 sequence: CASSLSAYGYTF. DNA for the CDR3: TGTGCCAGCAGCTTAAGCGCATACGGCTACACCTTC.

This clonotype occurred many times. The chain is built from TRBV28 and TRBJ1-4, with D unclear. This CDR3 contains 16 residues. Trimming pared 2 bases from V and 6 bases from J, leaving 16 bases between. Germline V gene sequence: CDR1 MDHEN, CDR2 SYDVKM. CDR3 DNA sequence: TGTGCCAGCAGTTTAGTAGTGTGGAAGGTCGATGAAAAACTGTTTTTT. Translating gives CASSLVVWKVDEKLFF.

This clonotype has more than one count but fewer than ten. The gene calls are TRBV28 and TRBJ2-7; weak D call: TRBD2 (5 bases). Per germline, CDR1 MDHEN and CDR2 SYDVKM. This CDR3 is built from 13 residues. Between the trimmed V and J ends, which lost 5 bases and 3 bases, there was a span of 11 bases. Written as DNA, the CDR3 is TGTGCCAGCAGTCCACGGACTTACTACGAGCAGTACTTC. Residues: CASSPRTYYEQYF.

At least ten counts were recorded for this clonotype. The V gene is TRBV7-2, the J gene TRBJ2-5, with TRBD2 matching over 10 bases. Germline CDR1 is SGHTA and CDR2 is FQGNSA. J gave up 1 base and V 4 bases, and 9 bases lay outside the gene matches. CDR3 length: 17 amino acids. The CDR3 is CASSSFSGRLFQETQYF. CDR3 nucleotide sequence: TGTGCCAGCAGCTCCTTTAGCGGGAGGCTGTTCCAAGAGACCCAGTACTTC.

This clonotype was seen ten or more times. The CDR3 DNA is TGTGCCAGCAGTGGGTTGCACAGGGTCTTGGCTGAAGCTTTCTTT. Its protein is CASSGLHRVLAEAFF. V gene TRBV28 combines with J gene TRBJ1-1; D may be TRBD1 (6 bases). The CDR3 extends over 15 amino acids. Germline loops: CDR1 MDHEN, CDR2 SYDVKM. Trimming cost V 5 bases and J 6 bases, with 19 bases left between them.

This clonotype was seen a few times. This sequence joins TRBV10-3 and TRBJ1-2; no clear D gene. Trimming took off 2 bases at V and 4 bases at J, with 11 bases between the two ends. This CDR3 region has 14 residues. Germline V gene sequence: CDR1 ENHRY, CDR2 SYGVKD. The CDR3 here is CAISETGDSYGYTF. In DNA, the CDR3 is TGTGCCATCAGTGAGACCGGGGATAGCTATGGCTACACCTTC.

This clonotype was recorded at least ten times. V usage is TRBV4-2 and J usage is TRBJ2-1; D is undetermined. Trimming removed 0 bases at V and 5 bases at J, with 5 bases between. CDR1 LGHNA and CDR2 YNFKEQ come from the germline V gene. The CDR3 contains 13 residues. The CDR3 reads CASSQDPNNEQFF. In DNA, the CDR3 is TGTGCCAGCAGCCAAGATCCCAACAATGAGCAGTTCTTC.

V usage is TRBV2 and J usage is TRBJ1-3; TRBD1 agrees at 10 bases. The CDR3 extends over 18 amino acids. Looked up from germline, CDR1 is SNHLY and CDR2 is FYNNEI. The J segment lost 0 bases and the V segment lost 6 bases, leaving 11 bases of the junction unmatched. The CDR3 DNA follows: TGTGCCAGCAGCGTCCCGGGACAGGGGCCGCACTCTGGAAACACCATATATTTT. Residues: CASSVPGQGPHSGNTIYF.